A selection of T cell receptor beta chains follows, all from one sample in a study of human T cells and chemical hapten exposure. Using its own MiXCR run on the RACE reads, TCRdb lists one record per CDR3 protein. This table has some 77,000 distinct CDR3 sequences, about 9.4% appearing once. Sample: whole blood, taken in connection with sensitization to the hapten diphenylcyclopropenone (DPC). The receptors originated from a woman between 45 and 60 years old with alopecia areata. Some clones in this sample may be carry-over from other donors' samples. CDR3s include the opening cysteine and the closing phenylalanine or tryptophan. Fields, in order: CDR3 protein, V gene, J gene.

cdr3_aa: CASSYSVIQPQHF
v_call: TRBV6-5
j_call: TRBJ1-5

cdr3_aa: CASSPQNTQYF
v_call: TRBV18
j_call: TRBJ2-3

cdr3_aa: CASSPAGTSTGEQYF
v_call: TRBV18
j_call: TRBJ2-7

cdr3_aa: CASSHGQGGLMNELFF
v_call: TRBV4-2
j_call: TRBJ1-4

cdr3_aa: CASSQDSARQETQYF
v_call: TRBV4-3
j_call: TRBJ2-5

cdr3_aa: CSVERGNGYTF
v_call: TRBV29-1
j_call: TRBJ1-2

cdr3_aa: CASSHKDEQYF
v_call: TRBV6-2/TRBV6-3
j_call: TRBJ2-7

cdr3_aa: CSARGSGTGDNSPLHF
v_call: TRBV20-1
j_call: TRBJ1-6

cdr3_aa: CASSHSRLAARADTQYF
v_call: TRBV14
j_call: TRBJ2-3

cdr3_aa: CASSSLGADTQYF
v_call: TRBV7-3
j_call: TRBJ2-3

cdr3_aa: CASRLFLGQNNEQFF
v_call: TRBV7-8
j_call: TRBJ2-1

cdr3_aa: CASSQGGGLTDTQYF
v_call: TRBV6-5
j_call: TRBJ2-3

cdr3_aa: CASSSRTAEETQYF
v_call: TRBV7-8
j_call: TRBJ2-5

cdr3_aa: CASSAGLAGGATDTQYF
v_call: TRBV19
j_call: TRBJ2-3

cdr3_aa: CASSDGGVRAEQFF
v_call: TRBV10-2
j_call: TRBJ2-1

cdr3_aa: CASSSTSGRAVLQFF
v_call: TRBV12-3/TRBV12-4
j_call: TRBJ2-1

cdr3_aa: CATSDLDATGQYF
v_call: TRBV24-1
j_call: TRBJ2-7

cdr3_aa: CASSLSPTGELFF
v_call: TRBV5-1
j_call: TRBJ2-2

cdr3_aa: CASSVGTSGNTGELFF
v_call: TRBV9
j_call: TRBJ2-2

cdr3_aa: CASSPPSTQETQYF
v_call: TRBV4-1
j_call: TRBJ2-5

cdr3_aa: CASRTGGAVLPLHF
v_call: TRBV27
j_call: TRBJ1-6

cdr3_aa: CASRGGLGEQYF
v_call: TRBV7-2
j_call: TRBJ2-7